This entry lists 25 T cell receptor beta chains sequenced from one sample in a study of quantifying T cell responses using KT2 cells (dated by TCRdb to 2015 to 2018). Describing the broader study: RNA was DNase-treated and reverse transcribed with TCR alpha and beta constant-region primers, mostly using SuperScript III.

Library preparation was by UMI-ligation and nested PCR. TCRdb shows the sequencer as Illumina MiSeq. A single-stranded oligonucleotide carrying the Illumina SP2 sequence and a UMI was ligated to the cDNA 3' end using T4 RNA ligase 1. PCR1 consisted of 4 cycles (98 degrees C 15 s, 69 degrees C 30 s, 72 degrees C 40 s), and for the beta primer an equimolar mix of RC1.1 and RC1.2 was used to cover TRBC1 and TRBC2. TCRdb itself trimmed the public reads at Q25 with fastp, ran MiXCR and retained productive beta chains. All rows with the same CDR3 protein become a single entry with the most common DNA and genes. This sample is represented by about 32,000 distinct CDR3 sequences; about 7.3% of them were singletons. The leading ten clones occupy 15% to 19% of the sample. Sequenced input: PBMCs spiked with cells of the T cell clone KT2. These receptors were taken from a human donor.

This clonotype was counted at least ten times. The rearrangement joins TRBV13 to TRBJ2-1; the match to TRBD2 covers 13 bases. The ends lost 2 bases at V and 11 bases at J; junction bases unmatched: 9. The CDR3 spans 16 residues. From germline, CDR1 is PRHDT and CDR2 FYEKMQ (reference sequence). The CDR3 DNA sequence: TGTGCCAGCAGCTTAACCGGGACTAGCGGGATGCTACAGCAGTTCTTC. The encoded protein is CASSLTGTSGMLQQFF. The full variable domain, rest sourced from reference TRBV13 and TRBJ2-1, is AAGVIQSPRHLIKEKRETATLKCYPIPRHDTVYWYQQGPGQDPQFLISFYEKMQSDKGSIPDRFSAQQFSDYHSELNMSSLELGDSALYFCASSLTGTSGMLQQFFGPGTRLTVL.

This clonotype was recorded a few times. The CDR3 sequence is CASSRLGAGEQYF. The CDR3, as DNA: TGTGCCAGCAGCCGCCTGGGGGCCGGCGAGCAGTACTTC. The chain carries TRBV12-3 or TRBV12-4 and TRBJ2-7, with D perhaps matching TRBD1 (6 bases). The V end lost 6 bases, the J end lost 6 bases, and 15 bases lay between the germline ends. CDR3 length: 13 residues.

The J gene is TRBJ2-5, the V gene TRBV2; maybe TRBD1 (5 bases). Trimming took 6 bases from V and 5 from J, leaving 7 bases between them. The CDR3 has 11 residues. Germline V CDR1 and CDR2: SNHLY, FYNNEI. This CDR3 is CASRAGETQYF. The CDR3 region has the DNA TGTGCCAGCAGGGCAGGGGAGACCCAGTACTTC.

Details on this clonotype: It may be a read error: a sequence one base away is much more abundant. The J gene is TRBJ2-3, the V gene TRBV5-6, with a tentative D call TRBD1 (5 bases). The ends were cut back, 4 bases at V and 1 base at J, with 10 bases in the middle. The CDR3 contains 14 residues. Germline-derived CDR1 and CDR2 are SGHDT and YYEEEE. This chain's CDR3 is CASSHQGCTDTQYF. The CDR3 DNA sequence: TGTGCCAGCAGCCATCAGGGATGCACAGATACGCAGTATTTT.

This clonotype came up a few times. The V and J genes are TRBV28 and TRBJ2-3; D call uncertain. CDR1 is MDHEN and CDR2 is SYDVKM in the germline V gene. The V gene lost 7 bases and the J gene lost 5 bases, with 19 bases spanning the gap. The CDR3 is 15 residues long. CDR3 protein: CASTHSGQYQDTQYF. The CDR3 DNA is TGTGCCAGCACTCACTCGGGCCAATACCAAGATACGCAGTATTTT.

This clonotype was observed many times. DNA of the CDR3: TGTGCCAGCAGACTAGCTAGCACAGATACGCAGTATTTT. Translating gives CASRLASTDTQYF. The genes are TRBV6-6 and TRBJ2-3; D perhaps matches TRBD2 (6 bases). CDR1 and CDR2 (germline): MNHNY, SVGAGI (reference sequence). The V and J ends lost 6 bases and 0 bases respectively, with 7 bases between them. The CDR3 loop spans 13 amino acids.

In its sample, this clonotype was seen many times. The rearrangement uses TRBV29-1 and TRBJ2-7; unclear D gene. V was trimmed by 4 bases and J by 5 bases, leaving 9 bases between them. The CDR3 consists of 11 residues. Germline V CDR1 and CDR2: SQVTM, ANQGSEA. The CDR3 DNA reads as TGCAGCGTTGGGGTGATCGACGAGCAGTACTTC. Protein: CSVGVIDEQYF.

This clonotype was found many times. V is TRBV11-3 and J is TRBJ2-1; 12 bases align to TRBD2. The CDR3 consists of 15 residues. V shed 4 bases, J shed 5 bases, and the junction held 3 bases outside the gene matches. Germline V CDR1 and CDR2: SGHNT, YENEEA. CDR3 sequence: CASSSTSGGHNEQFF. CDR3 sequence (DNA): TGTGCCAGCAGCTCTACTAGCGGGGGGCACAATGAGCAGTTCTTC. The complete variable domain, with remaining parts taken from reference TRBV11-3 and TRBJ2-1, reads EAGVVQSPRYKIIEKKQPVAFWCNPISGHNTLYWYLQNLGQGPELLIRYENEEAVDDSQLPKDRFSAERLKGVDSTLKIQPAELGDSAVYLCASSSTSGGHNEQFFGPGTRLTVL.

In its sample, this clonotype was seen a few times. The CDR3 spells CASSWSGRQPQHF. The CDR3 nucleotides are TGTGCCAGTAGTTGGTCGGGACGGCAGCCCCAGCATTTT. The rearrangement links TRBV19 to TRBJ1-5; a weak D match, TRBD1 (5 bases). V lost 5 bases and J 7 bases, leaving 12 bases between the germline ends. The germline V gene has CDR1 LNHDA and CDR2 SQIVND (reference sequence). The CDR3 runs 13 residues.

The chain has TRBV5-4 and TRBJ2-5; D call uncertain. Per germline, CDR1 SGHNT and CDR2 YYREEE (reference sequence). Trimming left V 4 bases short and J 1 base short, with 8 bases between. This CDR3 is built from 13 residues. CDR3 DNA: TGTGCCAGCAGCCGGCAGCTCCAAGAGACCCAGTACTTC. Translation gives CASSRQLQETQYF.

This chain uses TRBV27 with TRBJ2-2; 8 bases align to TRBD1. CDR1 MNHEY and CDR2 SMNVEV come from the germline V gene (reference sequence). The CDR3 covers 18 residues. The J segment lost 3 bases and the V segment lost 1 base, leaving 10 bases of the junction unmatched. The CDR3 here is CASSLFQGARYDTGELFF. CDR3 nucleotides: TGTGCCAGCAGTTTATTCCAGGGGGCGCGGTATGACACCGGGGAGCTGTTTTTT.

The CDR3 nucleotides are TGTGCCAGCAGCCCATTGACAGGGGGTAGCAATCAGCCCCAGCATTTT. It translates to CASSPLTGGSNQPQHF. This sequence joins TRBV7-8 and TRBJ1-5; 9 bases match TRBD1. After removal of 5 bases from V and 0 bases from J, the junction contained 5 bases not matched to a gene. The CDR3 contains 16 residues. Germline V gene data show CDR1 as SGHVS and CDR2 as FQNEAQ.

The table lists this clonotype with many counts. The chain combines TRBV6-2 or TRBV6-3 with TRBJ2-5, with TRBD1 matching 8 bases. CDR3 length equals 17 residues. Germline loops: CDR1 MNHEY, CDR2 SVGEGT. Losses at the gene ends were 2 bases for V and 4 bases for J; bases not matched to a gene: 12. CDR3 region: CASSYPQRQGRRETQYF. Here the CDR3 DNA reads TGTGCCAGCAGTTACCCCCAGAGACAGGGGAGGAGAGAGACCCAGTACTTC.

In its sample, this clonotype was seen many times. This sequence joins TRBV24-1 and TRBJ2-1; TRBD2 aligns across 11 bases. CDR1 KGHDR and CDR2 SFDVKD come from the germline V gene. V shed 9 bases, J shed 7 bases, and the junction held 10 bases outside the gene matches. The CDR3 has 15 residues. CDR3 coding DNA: TGTGCCACCCCGAGACTAGCGGGAAAAGTGAATGAGCAGTTCTTC. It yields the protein CATPRLAGKVNEQFF.

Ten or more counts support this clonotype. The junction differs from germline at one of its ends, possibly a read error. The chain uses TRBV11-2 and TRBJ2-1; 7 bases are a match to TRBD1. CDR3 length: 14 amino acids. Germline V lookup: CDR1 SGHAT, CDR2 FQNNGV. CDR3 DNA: TGTGCCAGCACCTTAATTACAGGGGAAGGTGAGCAGTTCTTC. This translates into CASTLITGEGEQFF. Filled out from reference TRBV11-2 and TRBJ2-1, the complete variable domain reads EAGVAQSPRYKIIEKRQSVAFWCNPISGHATLYWYQQILGQGPKLLIQFQNNGVVDDSQLPKDRFSAERLKGVDSTLKIQPAKLEDSAVYLCASTLITGEGEQFFGPGTRLTVL.

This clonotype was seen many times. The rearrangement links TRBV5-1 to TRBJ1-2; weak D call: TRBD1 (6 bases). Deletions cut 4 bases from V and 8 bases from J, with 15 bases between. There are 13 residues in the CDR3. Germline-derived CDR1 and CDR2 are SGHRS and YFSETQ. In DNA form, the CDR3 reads TGCGCCAGCAGCCCTTTGACAGGTCGAGGCTACACCTTC. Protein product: CASSPLTGRGYTF.

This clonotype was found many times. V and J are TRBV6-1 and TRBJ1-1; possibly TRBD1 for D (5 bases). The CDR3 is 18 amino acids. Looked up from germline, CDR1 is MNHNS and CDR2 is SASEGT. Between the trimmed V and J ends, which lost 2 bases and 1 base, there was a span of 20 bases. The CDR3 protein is CASSEIPLVGTPNTEAFF. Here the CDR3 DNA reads TGTGCCAGCAGTGAAATACCCTTGGTCGGGACTCCGAACACTGAAGCTTTCTTT.

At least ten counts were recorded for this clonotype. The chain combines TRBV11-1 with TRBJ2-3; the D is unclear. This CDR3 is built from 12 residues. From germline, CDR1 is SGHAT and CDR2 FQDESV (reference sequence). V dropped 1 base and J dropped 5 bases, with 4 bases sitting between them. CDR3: CASSLVRDTQYF. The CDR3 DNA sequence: TGTGCCAGCAGCTTAGTGAGAGATACGCAGTATTTT.

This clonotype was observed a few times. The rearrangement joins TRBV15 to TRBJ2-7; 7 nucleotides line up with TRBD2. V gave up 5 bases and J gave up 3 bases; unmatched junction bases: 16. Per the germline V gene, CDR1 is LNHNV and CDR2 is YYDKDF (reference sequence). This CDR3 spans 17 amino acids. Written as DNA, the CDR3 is TGTGCCACCAGCGGCTCCAGAAGAGGGAGGGGAATCTACGAGCAGTACTTC. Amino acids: CATSGSRRGRGIYEQYF.

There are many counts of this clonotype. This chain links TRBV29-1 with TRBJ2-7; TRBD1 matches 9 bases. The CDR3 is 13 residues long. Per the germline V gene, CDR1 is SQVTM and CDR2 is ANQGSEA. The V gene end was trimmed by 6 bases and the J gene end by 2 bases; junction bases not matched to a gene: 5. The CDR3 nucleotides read TGCAGCGTCTGGACAGGGGATACCTACGAGCAGTACTTC. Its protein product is CSVWTGDTYEQYF.

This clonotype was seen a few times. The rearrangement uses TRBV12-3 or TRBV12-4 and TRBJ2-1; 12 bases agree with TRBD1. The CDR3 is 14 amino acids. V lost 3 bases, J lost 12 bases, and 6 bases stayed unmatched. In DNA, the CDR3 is TGTGCCAGCAGTTTCGGGGACAGGGGGCGAGGGCAGTTCTTC. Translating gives CASSFGDRGRGQFF.

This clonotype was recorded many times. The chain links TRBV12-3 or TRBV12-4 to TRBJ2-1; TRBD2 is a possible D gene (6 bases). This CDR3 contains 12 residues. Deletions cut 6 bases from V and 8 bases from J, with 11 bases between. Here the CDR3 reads CASRLAGDEQFF. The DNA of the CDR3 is TGTGCCAGCAGACTAGCAGGCGATGAGCAGTTCTTC.

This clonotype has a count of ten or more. CDR3 bases: TGTGCCAGCAGCCCCCCCTCTAGGTCACCCCTCCACTTT. It codes for CASSPPSRSPLHF. The rearrangement joins TRBV7-8 to TRBJ1-6; D unresolved. Between the trimmed V and J ends, which lost 5 bases and 10 bases, there was a span of 12 bases. Germline CDR1 SGHVS, CDR2 FQNEAQ. The CDR3 runs to 13 residues. Together with reference TRBV7-8 and TRBJ1-6, the CDR3 gives the full variable domain: GAGVSQSPRYKVAKRGQDVALRCDPISGHVSLFWYQQALGQGPEFLTYFQNEAQLDKSGLPSDRFFAERPEGSVSTLKIQRTQQEDSAVYLCASSPPSRSPLHFGNGTRLTVT.

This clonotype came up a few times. Written as DNA, the CDR3 is TGTGCCAGCAGTTACCACGGGGCTTTGGGTCAGCCCCAGCATTTT. Protein: CASSYHGALGQPQHF. The chain combines TRBV6-2 or TRBV6-3 with TRBJ1-5, with a tentative D call TRBD1 (5 bases). The CDR3 spans 15 residues. In germline, CDR1 is MNHEY, CDR2 SVGEGT. Trimming stripped 2 bases from V and 6 bases from J, with 14 bases between.

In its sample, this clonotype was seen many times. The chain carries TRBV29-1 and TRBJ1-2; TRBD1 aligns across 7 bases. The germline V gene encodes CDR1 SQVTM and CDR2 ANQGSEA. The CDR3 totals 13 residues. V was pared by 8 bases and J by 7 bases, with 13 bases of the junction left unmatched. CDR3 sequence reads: CSFGQARSGGYTF. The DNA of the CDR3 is TGCAGCTTTGGACAGGCGAGGAGTGGTGGCTACACCTTC.